This TCR beta chain stems from a study of STAT5B mutations in CD4+ large granular lymphocyte leukemia. At the level of the study: CD8+ depletion followed by anti-CD4 microbead selection was applied to cryopreserved cells.

Germline V lookup: CDR1 LGHNA, CDR2 YNFKEQ. V lost 0 bases, J lost 8 bases, and 7 bases stayed unmatched. CDR3 length: 15 residues. Bead-separated CD4+, CD4+CD8+, CD57+ or CD56+ fractions, or PBMC, were used. The survey-level immunoSEQ assay was used. Libraries were prepared by immunoSEQ multiplex PCR; TCRdb keeps only in-frame clonotypes and omits some of them. This sample has 5,000 or so clones, with about 90% found just once. In regard to this clone: The antigen is not known.

Findings and limits, study-wide: 8/27 top patient clones versus 2/35 control clones were TRBV06-family.

The chain is built from TRBV4-2 and TRBJ2-1; 7 bases agree with TRBD2. The source is a man aged 35-49 years with CD4+ T-cell large granular lymphocyte leukemia. Material for sequencing was PBMCs. Written as DNA, the CDR3 is TGTGCCAGCAGCCAAGAGGGCGGGAGTAGGGATGAGCAGTTCTTC. Translated, it gives CASSQEGGSRDEQFF.